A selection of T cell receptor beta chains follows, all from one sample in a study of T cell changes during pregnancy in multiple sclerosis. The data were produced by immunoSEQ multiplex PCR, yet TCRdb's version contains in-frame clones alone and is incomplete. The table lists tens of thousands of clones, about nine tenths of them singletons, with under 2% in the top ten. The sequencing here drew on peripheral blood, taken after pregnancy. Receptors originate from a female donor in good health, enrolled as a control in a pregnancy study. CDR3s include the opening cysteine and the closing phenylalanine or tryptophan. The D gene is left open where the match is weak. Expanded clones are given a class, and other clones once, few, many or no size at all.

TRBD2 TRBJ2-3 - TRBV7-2 CASSFSGGYTDTQYF TGTGCCAGCAGCTTTAGCGGGGGGTACACAGATACGCAGTATTTT
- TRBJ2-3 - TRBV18 CASSPSSDTQYF TGTGCCAGCTCACCTAGCAGCGATACGCAGTATTTT
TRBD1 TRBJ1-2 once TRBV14 CASSQAGQGNYGYTF TGTGCCAGCAGCCAAGCGGGACAGGGAAACTATGGCTACACCTTC
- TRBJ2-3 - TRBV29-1 CSVELSNPTDTQYF TGCAGCGTTGAACTTTCTAACCCCACAGATACGCAGTATTTT
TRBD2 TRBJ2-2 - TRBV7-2 CASSFWVSGRNTGELFF TGTGCCAGCAGCTTTTGGGTGAGCGGGAGGAACACCGGGGAGCTGTTTTTT
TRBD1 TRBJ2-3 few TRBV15 CATSRLGQGEVADTQYF TGTGCCACCAGCAGGTTGGGACAGGGGGAAGTCGCAGATACGCAGTATTTT
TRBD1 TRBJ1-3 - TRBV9 CASSSRDRGGNTIYF TGTGCCAGCAGCAGCCGGGACAGGGGTGGAAACACCATATATTTT
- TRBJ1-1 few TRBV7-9 CASSIDRITEAFF TGTGCCAGCAGCATTGACAGGATAACTGAAGCTTTCTTT
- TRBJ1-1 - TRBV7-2 CASSSYSRGTEAFF TGTGCCAGCAGCTCCTACTCCCGGGGCACTGAAGCTTTCTTT
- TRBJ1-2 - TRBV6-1 CASSYHNGYTF TGTGCCAGCAGTTACCACAATGGCTACACCTTC
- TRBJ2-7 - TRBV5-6 CASSPLGSSYEQYF TGTGCCAGCAGCCCACTGGGCAGCTCCTACGAGCAGTACTTC
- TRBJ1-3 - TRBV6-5 CASSYGHASGNTIYF TGTGCCAGCAGTTACGGGCATGCGTCTGGAAACACCATATATTTT
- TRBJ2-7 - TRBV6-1 CASSGLYEQYF TGTGCCAGCAGCGGACTCTACGAGCAGTACTTC
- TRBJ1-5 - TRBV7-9 CASGSYGDNQPQHF TGTGCCAGCGGTTCATATGGAGACAATCAGCCCCAGCATTTT
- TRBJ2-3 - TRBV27 CASSAPSRGPIAQYF TGTGCCAGCAGCGCCCCGTCGCGGGGGCCGATCGCGCAGTATTTT
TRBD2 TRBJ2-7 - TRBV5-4 CASSSRAGGPYEQYF TGTGCCAGCAGCTCGAGGGCGGGGGGGCCCTACGAGCAGTACTTC
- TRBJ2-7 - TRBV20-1 CSAPEAYEQYF TGCAGTGCCCCAGAGGCTTACGAGCAGTACTTC
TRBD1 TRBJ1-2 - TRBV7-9 CASSSYRDRVWLGRGYTF TGTGCCAGCAGCTCGTACCGGGACAGGGTCTGGTTGGGCCGTGGCTACACCTTC
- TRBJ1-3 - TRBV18 CASSPAESGNTIYF TGTGCCAGCTCACCCGCGGAATCGGGAAACACCATATATTTT
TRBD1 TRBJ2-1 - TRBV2 CASRGIRQGRTNEQFF TGTGCCAGCCGGGGGATTCGACAGGGGCGGACAAATGAGCAGTTCTTC
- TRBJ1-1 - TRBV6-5 CASKRDYTEAFF TGTGCCAGCAAGCGGGATTACACTGAAGCTTTCTTT
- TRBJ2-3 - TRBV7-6 CASSLIGGPNTQYF TGTGCCAGCAGCTTAATCGGGGGGCCTAATACGCAGTATTTT
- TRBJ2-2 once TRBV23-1 CASSQRGWGELFF TGCGCCAGCAGTCAAAGGGGGTGGGGGGAGCTGTTTTTT